The 19 T cell receptor beta chains below all came from one sample that was sequenced in a study of beta chain features in type 1 diabetes. The sequenced template was cDNA made from the entire isolated RNA. Profiled with immunoSEQ multiplex PCR; TCRdb holds only in-frame clones, not every one. Among under 450,000 clones listed, approximately 13% were seen once. Sequencing used naive CD4+ T cells from blood. The source of these receptors is a man aged 25 to 45 in good health.

Many counts were recorded for this clone. The chain links TRBV14 to TRBJ2-1; the D gene is possibly TRBD1 (6 bases). CDR1 SGHDN and CDR2 FVKESK come from the germline V gene. The length of the CDR3 is 13 residues. V lost 1 base and J 9 bases, leaving 10 bases between the germline ends. As DNA, the CDR3 is TGTGCCAGCAGCCAAGGACTGGACAGTGAGCAGTTCTTC. Its protein product is CASSQGLDSEQFF.

This clone was counted between two and nine times. The chain joins TRBV15 to TRBJ2-3, with D possibly matching TRBD1 (5 bases). The V end lost 0 bases, the J end lost 5 bases, and 9 bases lay between the germline ends. The CDR3 is made up of 14 amino acids. Germline loops: CDR1 LNHNV, CDR2 YYDKDF (reference sequence). The CDR3 DNA sequence: TGTGCCACCAGCAGAGACAGGGTGCAAGATACGCAGTATTTT. As protein: CATSRDRVQDTQYF.

The chain is built from TRBV2 and TRBJ2-7; D ambiguous. The germline V gene encodes CDR1 SNHLY and CDR2 FYNNEI. The CDR3 consists of 10 residues. Trimming pared 5 bases from V and 2 bases from J, leaving 1 base between. The CDR3 here is CASSTYEQYF. The DNA for the CDR3 is TGTGCCAGCAGTACCTACGAGCAGTACTTC. The variable domain in full, completed from reference TRBV2 and TRBJ2-7, reads EPEVTQTPSHQVTQMGQEVILRCVPISNHLYFYWYRQILGQKVEFLVSFYNNEISEKSEIFDDQFSVERPDGSNFTLKIRSTKLEDSAMYFCASSTYEQYFGPGTRLTVT.

V and J are TRBV5-6 and TRBJ2-7; either TRBD1 or TRBD2 may supply D (5 bases each). The CDR3 is made up of 16 amino acids. Germline V gene sequence: CDR1 SGHDT, CDR2 YYEEEE. V shed 5 bases and J shed 4 bases, with 22 bases lying between them. CDR3 amino acids: CASRAGPGPPTYEQYF. As DNA, the CDR3 is TGTGCCAGCAGGGCTGGCCCGGGACCTCCTACATACGAGCAGTACTTC.

Regarding this clone: One end of the junction fails to match germline, which may point to a read error. The rearrangement joins TRBV2 to TRBJ2-2, with no clear D. CDR1 and CDR2 (germline): SNHLY, FYNNEI. The CDR3 covers 13 residues. CDR3 sequence (DNA): TGTGCCAGCAATGAAGTAAACACCGGGGAGCTGTTTTTT. This codes for CASNEVNTGELFF.

This clone has a count of ten or more. The sample has other DNA sequences that encode this CDR3 too. The J gene is TRBJ2-7, the V gene TRBV30, with a possible D match to TRBD1 (5 bases). CDR1 and CDR2 (germline): GTSNPN, SVGIG (reference sequence). V lost 2 bases and J lost 3, with 8 bases in between. This CDR3 region has 12 residues. CDR3 loop: CAWSRDSYEQYV. The CDR3 nucleotides are TGTGCCTGGAGTCGAGACAGCTACGAGCAGTACGTC.

This clone was seen more than once but under ten times. This chain uses TRBV5-1 with TRBJ1-1, with D uncertain. V was cut by 0 bases and J by 2 bases, with 11 bases left in between. There are 15 residues in the CDR3. The germline gives CDR1 SGHRS, CDR2 YFSETQ. The CDR3 DNA reads TGCGCCAGCAGCTTGGATCCGGTTCCAAACACTGAAGCTTTCTTT. Protein sequence: CASSLDPVPNTEAFF.

This sequence joins TRBV13 and TRBJ2-5, with D possibly being TRBD1 (6 bases). The assigned J gene may be wrong: the sequence end matches TRBJ2-7 better. The length of the CDR3 is 12 residues. Germline V gene data show CDR1 as PRHDT and CDR2 as FYEKMQ (reference sequence). CDR3 sequence (DNA): TGTGCCAGCAGGCTAACAGGGAACGAGCAGTACTTC. Translated: CASRLTGNEQYF.

The chain joins TRBV2 to TRBJ2-7, with a tentative D call TRBD2 (5 bases). The CDR3 sequence is 12 residues long. The V end lost 6 bases, the J end lost 4 bases, and 10 bases lay between the germline ends. CDR1 and CDR2 from the germline V gene are SNHLY and FYNNEI. In DNA form, the CDR3 reads TGTGCCAGCAGGGTCACTAGTTACGAGCAGTACTTC. It codes for CASRVTSYEQYF.

This clone occurred a few times. The chain uses TRBV29-1 and TRBJ2-3, with unresolved D. V was pared by 4 bases and J by 3 bases, with 11 bases between. The CDR3 runs 13 residues. Germline-derived CDR1 and CDR2 are SQVTM and ANQGSEA. The CDR3 coding sequence is TGCAGCGTTGCCGGGCTCCCGACAGATACGCAGTATTTT. Its translation: CSVAGLPTDTQYF.

The V gene is TRBV28, the J gene TRBJ2-2; tentative D call: TRBD1 (6 bases). Trimming removed 3 bases at V and 6 bases at J, with 14 bases between. From germline, CDR1 is MDHEN and CDR2 SYDVKM. The CDR3 sequence is 15 residues long. CDR3 region: CASSFAQGNAGELFF. CDR3 nucleotides: TGTGCCAGCAGTTTTGCACAGGGTAACGCCGGGGAGCTGTTTTTT.

The V gene is TRBV29-1, the J gene TRBJ2-2; 10 nucleotides agree with TRBD1. CDR1 and CDR2 from the germline V gene are SQVTM and ANQGSEA. The trim removed 4 bases at V and 6 bases at J, leaving 2 bases unmatched. The CDR3 consists of 13 residues. The CDR3, as DNA: TGCAGCGTTGGGACAGGGGGGTCCGGGGAGCTGTTTTTT. Its translation: CSVGTGGSGELFF.

This clone was seen ten or more times. This chain connects TRBV11-2 to TRBJ2-5; D might be TRBD2 (5 bases). CDR1 and CDR2 (germline): SGHAT, FQNNGV. Trimming pared 2 bases from V and 9 bases from J, leaving 10 bases between. The CDR3 contains 12 residues. The CDR3 protein is CASSLSHGAQYF. The DNA of the CDR3 is TGTGCCAGCAGCTTAAGCCACGGGGCCCAGTACTTC.

The genes are TRBV7-2 and TRBJ1-5; 9 bases agree with TRBD1. The CDR3 consists of 15 residues. Germline V gene lookup returns CDR1 SGHTA and CDR2 FQGNSA. V dropped 5 bases and J dropped 7; count of bases not matched to a gene: 9. The CDR3 DNA sequence: TGTGCCAGCAGCCCCTACCGGGACAGGGACCAGCCCCAGCATTTT. Translation: CASSPYRDRDQPQHF.

This clone was counted between two and nine times. The J gene is TRBJ2-5, the V gene TRBV4-1; the D is unclear. CDR3 length: 13 residues. CDR1 is MGHRA, CDR2 YSYEKL, per germline. V dropped 1 base and J dropped 1 base, with 4 bases sitting between them. The CDR3 DNA sequence: TGCGCCAGCAGCCAAGTAGTCCAAGAGACCCAGTACTTC. This sequence encodes CASSQVVQETQYF.

The rearrangement uses TRBV7-2 and TRBJ2-7, with 8 positions matching TRBD1. The length of the CDR3 is 13 residues. Germline V lookup: CDR1 SGHTA, CDR2 FQGNSA. V lost 6 bases to trimming and J lost 5 bases; unmatched junction nucleotides: 6. CDR3 bases: TGTGCCAGCAGTTCCCAGGGGGCCGACGAGCAGTACTTC. The encoded protein is CASSSQGADEQYF.

The rearrangement links TRBV10-3 to TRBJ2-1; no reliable D call. The CDR3 runs to 13 residues. The germline V and J ends were trimmed by 6 bases and 8 bases, with 14 bases remaining between them. Germline loops: CDR1 ENHRY, CDR2 SYGVKD. The CDR3: CAIRGKLVDEQFF. For the CDR3, the DNA is TGTGCCATCAGGGGGAAATTGGTAGATGAGCAGTTCTTC.

The chain links TRBV29-1 to TRBJ2-7; D may be TRBD1 or TRBD2 (5 bases each). The CDR3 extends over 13 amino acids. Looked up from germline, CDR1 is SQVTM and CDR2 is ANQGSEA. V dropped 7 bases and J dropped 7 bases, with 20 bases sitting between them. The CDR3 here is CSARRDPPEEQYF. The CDR3 DNA reads TGCAGCGCCAGACGGGACCCGCCGGAAGAGCAGTACTTC.

The sample holds a few counts of this clone. This chain connects TRBV7-2 to TRBJ2-2, with D uncertain. The CDR3 loop spans 13 amino acids. Per germline, CDR1 SGHTA and CDR2 FQGNSA. V gave up 1 base and J gave up 7 bases, with 7 bases separating them. DNA for the CDR3: TGTGCCAGCAGCTTAGAGTGGAGCGGGGAGCTGTTTTTT. Its translation is CASSLEWSGELFF.